The 4 T cell receptor beta chains in this list originate from one sample, sequenced in a study of molecular identifiers for immune sequencing clone quantification. A single record per CDR3 protein comes from TCRdb applying MiXCR to the PCR reads. This table has 100,000 or so distinct CDR3 sequences, around a third appearing once. Sequencing was carried out using naive CD8+ T cells from blood, with Jurkat cell RNA spiked in. The subset was: FACS-sorted CD8+CD4-CCR7+CD45RA+ naive T cells. These receptors were taken from a human donor in good health. Some libraries in this study had Jurkat cell RNA spiked in.

The rearrangement links TRBV6-2 or TRBV6-3 to TRBJ2-3; D is perhaps TRBD1 (6 bases). The length of the CDR3 is 15 residues. V gave up 2 bases and J gave up 3 bases, with 12 bases separating them. Germline V lookup: CDR1 MNHEY, CDR2 SVGEGT. For the CDR3, the DNA is TGTGCCAGCAGTTACCCTCCTACAGGGACAGATACGCAGTATTTT. Its protein is CASSYPPTGTDTQYF.

This clonotype was seen more than once but under ten times. V is TRBV7-8 and J is TRBJ2-1; D may be TRBD1 or TRBD2 (5 bases each). Per the germline V gene, CDR1 is SGHVS and CDR2 is FQNEAQ. This CDR3 is 15 amino acids long. V dropped 2 bases and J dropped 2 bases, with 10 bases sitting between them. CDR3 loop: CASSLSGTPYNEQFF. DNA of the CDR3: TGTGCCAGCAGCTTATCCGGGACGCCCTACAATGAGCAGTTCTTC.

This clonotype was counted ten times or more. This chain uses TRBV24-1 with TRBJ2-5; no reliable D call. V was cut by 0 bases and J by 5 bases, with 3 bases left in between. CDR1 is KGHDR and CDR2 is SFDVKD in the germline V gene. The length of the CDR3 is 12 residues. Here the CDR3 DNA reads TGTGCCACCAGTGATTTGGCCGAGACCCAGTACTTC. Translating gives CATSDLAETQYF.

This clonotype has a handful of counts. This chain connects TRBV7-9 to TRBJ2-7; 7 bases are shared with TRBD1. This CDR3 spans 16 amino acids. Trimming took 4 bases from V and 4 from J; bases not matched to a gene: 13. Germline CDR1 and CDR2: SEHNR and FQNEAQ (reference sequence). The chain's CDR3 is CASSSINRGRYYEQYF. CDR3 bases: TGTGCCAGCAGCTCGATAAACAGGGGTCGGTATTACGAGCAGTACTTC.